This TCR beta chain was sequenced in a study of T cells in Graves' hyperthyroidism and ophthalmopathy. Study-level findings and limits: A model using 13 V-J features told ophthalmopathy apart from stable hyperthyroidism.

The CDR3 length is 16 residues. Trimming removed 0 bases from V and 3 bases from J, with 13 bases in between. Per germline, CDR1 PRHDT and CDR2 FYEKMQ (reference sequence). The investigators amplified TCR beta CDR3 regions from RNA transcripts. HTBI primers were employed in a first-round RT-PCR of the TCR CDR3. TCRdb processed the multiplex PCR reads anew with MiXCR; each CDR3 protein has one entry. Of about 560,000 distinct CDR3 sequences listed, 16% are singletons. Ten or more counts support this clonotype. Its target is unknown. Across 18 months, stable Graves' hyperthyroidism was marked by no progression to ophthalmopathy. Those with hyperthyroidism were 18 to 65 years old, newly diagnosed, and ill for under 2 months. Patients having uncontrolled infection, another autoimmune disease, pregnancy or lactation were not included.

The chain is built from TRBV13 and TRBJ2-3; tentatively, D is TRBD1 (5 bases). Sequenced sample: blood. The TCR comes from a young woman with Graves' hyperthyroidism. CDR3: CASSLGLWTLTDTQYF. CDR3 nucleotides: TGTGCCAGCAGCTTAGGCCTCTGGACATTGACAGATACGCAGTATTTT.